These 22 T cell receptor beta chains share one sample of origin, sequenced in a study of blood T cell repertoires in COVID-19. TCRdb keeps only in-frame clones here, not all; method: immunoSEQ multiplex PCR. The sample lists 29,000 or so clones, roughly three quarters occurring once. Material: peripheral blood. The source is an older woman with acute or convalescent COVID-19.

This clone was detected once. The chain couples TRBV7-9 to TRBJ1-1; weak D call: TRBD1 (5 bases). Between the trimmed V and J ends, which lost 0 bases and 4 bases, there was a span of 9 bases. CDR1 is SEHNR, CDR2 FQNEAQ, per germline (reference sequence). There are 14 residues in the CDR3. The CDR3 nucleotides read TGTGCCAGCAGCTTAGCGCCGGGGGGCACTGAAGCTTTCTTT. It is translated as CASSLAPGGTEAFF. Combining the CDR3 with reference TRBV7-9 and TRBJ1-1 gives the whole variable domain DTGVSQNPRHKITKRGQNVTFRCDPISEHNRLYWYRQTLGQGPEFLTYFQNEAQLEKSRLLSDRFSAERPKGSFSTLEIQRTEQGDSAMYLCASSLAPGGTEAFFGQGTRLTVV.

The sample holds a few counts of this clone. The V gene is TRBV28, the J gene TRBJ2-7; the match to TRBD1 covers 9 bases. Trimming removed 6 bases from V and 4 bases from J; junction bases left unmatched: 13. Germline V gene sequence: CDR1 MDHEN, CDR2 SYDVKM. The CDR3 is made up of 16 amino acids. DNA for the CDR3: TGTGCCAGCAGCAGTCCCGGGTGGGGACAGGGTTACGAGCAGTACTTC. It is translated as CASSSPGWGQGYEQYF.

This rearrangement joins TRBV5-1 to TRBJ2-7; possibly TRBD1 for D (6 bases). This CDR3 has 13 amino acids. The germline V gene encodes CDR1 SGHRS and CDR2 YFSETQ. Trimming took off 4 bases at V and 3 bases at J, with 11 bases between the two ends. The CDR3 loop is CASSPRDNYEQYF. CDR3 nucleotide sequence: TGCGCCAGCAGCCCCAGGGACAACTACGAGCAGTACTTC. The full variable domain, completed using reference TRBV5-1 and TRBJ2-7, is KAGVTQTPRYLIKTRGQQVTLSCSPISGHRSVSWYQQTPGQGLQFLFEYFSETQRNKGNFPGRFSGRQFSNSRSEMNVSTLELGDSALYLCASSPRDNYEQYFGPGTRLTVT.

In its sample, this clone was seen once. CDR3 coding DNA: TGCGCCAGCAGCCTTACCGGGACAGGGAACTATGGCTACACCTTC. Residues: CASSLTGTGNYGYTF. The rearrangement links TRBV5-1 to TRBJ1-2, with 9 bases lining up with TRBD1. The CDR3 has 15 amino acids. CDR1 SGHRS and CDR2 YFSETQ come from the germline V gene. V lost 4 bases to trimming and J lost 2 bases; unmatched junction nucleotides: 6.

The chain links TRBV6-5 to TRBJ2-7, with 12 positions matching TRBD1. Germline V CDR1 and CDR2: MNHEY, SVGAGI. CDR3 size: 16 residues. The V and J ends lost 1 base and 5 bases, in that order; junction bases with no gene match: 6. The CDR3 DNA reads TGTGCCAGCAGTTACTATACCGGGACAGGGGGCAACGAGCAGTACTTC. Translation: CASSYYTGTGGNEQYF.

The chain couples TRBV7-9 to TRBJ1-2; the D gene is possibly TRBD1 (6 bases). The germline CDR1 and CDR2 sequences are SEHNR and FQNEAQ (reference sequence). The V end was cut by 1 base, the J end by 6 bases, with 12 bases between. This CDR3 contains 14 residues. The chain's CDR3 is CASSLGGAGDGYTF. In DNA form, the CDR3 reads TGTGCCAGCAGCTTAGGAGGAGCAGGGGATGGCTACACCTTC.

J is TRBJ2-5 and V is TRBV21-1; the table assigns TRBD2, which was not confirmed against the DNA. TRBV21-1 is flagged as a pseudogene. The CDR3 runs 18 residues. The CDR3 spells CASSKSGLAGGNQETQYF. The CDR3, as DNA: TGTGCCAGCAGCAAATCGGGACTAGCGGGGGGGAACCAAGAGACCCAGTACTTC.

A single count supports this clone. This chain uses TRBV6-5 with TRBJ1-6, with D possibly being TRBD1 (5 bases). The germline CDR1 and CDR2 sequences are MNHEY and SVGAGI. V lost 6 bases and J lost 10, with 10 bases in between. CDR3 length: 12 amino acids. This chain's CDR3 is CASRGGMSPLHF. The CDR3 region has the DNA TGTGCCAGCAGGGGGGGTATGTCACCCCTCCACTTT.

V and J are TRBV6-5 and TRBJ2-7; no reliable D call. There are 14 residues in the CDR3. V lost 7 bases and J lost 3, with 16 bases in between. Germline CDR1 reads MNHEY; CDR2 reads SVGAGI. The CDR3 DNA is TGTGCCAGCACTAACGCAGGCCGGATCTACGAGCAGTACTTC. It encodes CASTNAGRIYEQYF.

The sample holds many counts of this clone. J is TRBJ1-3 and V is TRBV12-2; TRBD1, the table's D call, lacks a check against the DNA. TRBV12-2 is an annotated pseudogene. The CDR3 consists of 21 residues. The CDR3 loop reads CASRPRGPGQGILYSGNTIYF. For the CDR3, the DNA is TGTGCAAGTCGCCCGAGAGGGCCGGGACAGGGAATTCTCTACTCTGGAAACACCATATATTTT.

This chain links TRBV27 with TRBJ2-5; 8 positions match TRBD1. Per germline, CDR1 MNHEY and CDR2 SMNVEV (reference sequence). The CDR3 spans 13 residues. After removal of 4 bases from V and 4 bases from J, the junction contained 2 bases not matched to a gene. The CDR3 is CASSSTGGETQYF. The CDR3 region has the DNA TGTGCCAGCAGTTCCACAGGGGGAGAGACCCAGTACTTC.

This clone came up a few times. This chain connects TRBV15 to TRBJ2-1; a possible D gene is TRBD2 (7 bases). V lost 2 bases to trimming and J lost 7 bases, with 18 bases between them. The CDR3 extends over 16 amino acids. The germline V gene encodes CDR1 LNHNV and CDR2 YYDKDF (reference sequence). The CDR3: CATSRSRGAFGNEQFF. The CDR3 bases are TGTGCCACCAGCAGATCTCGGGGGGCATTCGGTAATGAGCAGTTCTTC. The full variable domain, its missing parts supplied by reference TRBV15 and TRBJ2-1, is DAMVIQNPRYQVTQFGKPVTLSCSQTLNHNVMYWYQQKSSQAPKLLFHYYDKDFNNEADTPDNFQSRRPNTSFCFLDIRSPGLGDTAMYLCATSRSRGAFGNEQFFGPGTRLTVL.

The chain recombines TRBV5-1 with TRBJ2-3, with D uncertain. Trimming removed 5 bases from V and 6 bases from J, with 16 bases in between. The germline V gene encodes CDR1 SGHRS and CDR2 YFSETQ. The CDR3 runs to 14 residues. For the CDR3, the DNA is TGCGCCAGCAGAGAACAGTTGGCCGAGGATACGCAGTATTTT. Encoded protein: CASREQLAEDTQYF.

This clone showed up just once. This rearrangement joins TRBV9 to TRBJ2-3; 11 positions match TRBD2. Germline CDR1 and CDR2: SGDLS and YYNGEE. V shed 2 bases, J shed 6 bases, and the junction held 2 bases outside the gene matches. The CDR3 extends over 14 amino acids. The CDR3 spells CASSVRTSGDTQYF. The DNA of the CDR3 is TGTGCCAGCAGCGTCCGGACTAGCGGGGATACGCAGTATTTT.

This sequence joins TRBV19 and TRBJ1-6; 8 nucleotides agree with TRBD1. The germline V gene encodes CDR1 LNHDA and CDR2 SQIVND (reference sequence). The CDR3 is 14 amino acids. V trimming: 7 bases; J trimming: 9 bases; junction bases outside the gene matches: 8. The CDR3, as DNA: TGTGCCAGTACAGCGCAGGGGGCAACTTCACCCCTCCACTTT. It codes for CASTAQGATSPLHF.

This clone was seen a handful of times. The V gene is TRBV11-2, the J gene TRBJ2-5; 10 bases are shared with TRBD1. The CDR3 is 15 amino acids. V gave up 1 base and J gave up 5 bases; unmatched junction bases: 4. From germline, CDR1 is SGHAT and CDR2 FQNNGV. CDR3 sequence: CASSLGTGGWETQYF. CDR3 bases: TGTGCCAGCAGCTTAGGGACAGGGGGGTGGGAGACCCAGTACTTC.

The V and J genes are TRBV2 and TRBJ2-2; 7 positions match TRBD1. The germline CDR1 and CDR2 sequences are SNHLY and FYNNEI. The CDR3 extends over 14 amino acids. The junction had 3 bases not matched to a gene; V was cut back by 5 bases and J by 3 bases. CDR3 sequence: CASSRQGHTGELFF. The DNA for the CDR3 is TGTGCCAGCAGTAGACAGGGCCACACCGGGGAGCTGTTTTTT.

The gene calls are TRBV6-5 and TRBJ2-7; D may be TRBD2 (6 bases). The V gene's germline CDR1 is MNHEY and CDR2 SVGAGI. This CDR3 comprises 13 residues. V was pared by 8 bases and J by 3 bases, with 14 bases between. This chain's CDR3 is CASAREPGYEQYF. CDR3 coding DNA: TGTGCCAGCGCCCGGGAGCCAGGCTACGAGCAGTACTTC.

The V call is TRBV6-5, the J call TRBJ1-2; perhaps TRBD1 as D (6 bases). Trimming shortened V by 5 bases and J by 1 base, and 11 bases separated the two germline ends. The CDR3 sequence is 14 residues long. CDR1 is MNHEY and CDR2 is SVGAGI in the germline V gene. The CDR3 region has the DNA TGTGCCAGCAGTACACTACAGGGTAACTATGGCTACACCTTC. As protein: CASSTLQGNYGYTF.

The genes are TRBV7-3 and TRBJ2-7; 11 bases agree with TRBD2. The CDR3 covers 15 residues. Germline V lookup: CDR1 SGHTA, CDR2 FQGTGA. V was clipped by 6 bases and J by 4 bases; unmatched bases: 8. The DNA of the CDR3 is TGTGCCAGCAGACTTGTAGCGGGGGGGCCTTACGAGCAGTACTTC. Encoded protein: CASRLVAGGPYEQYF.

The rearrangement links TRBV5-5 to TRBJ2-1; 7 bases are shared with TRBD1. This CDR3 has 20 amino acids. Per germline, CDR1 SGHKS and CDR2 YYEKEE (reference sequence). J was trimmed by 0 bases and V by 2 bases; bases with no gene match: 17. The CDR3 region has the DNA TGTGCCAGCAGCTTCTCTAGCCGGGACAGTCCTCAGTACTCCTACAATGAGCAGTTCTTC. Translation: CASSFSSRDSPQYSYNEQFF.

In this sample, this clone turned up many times. V gene TRBV7-2 combines with J gene TRBJ2-6, with TRBD1 matching over 10 bases. The CDR3 is made up of 17 amino acids. CDR1 is SGHTA, CDR2 FQGNSA, per germline. V was pared by 7 bases and J by 0 bases, with 6 bases of the junction left unmatched. The CDR3 sequence: CASTAGTGASGANVLTF. The CDR3 DNA reads TGTGCCAGCACCGCCGGGACAGGGGCCTCTGGGGCCAACGTCCTGACTTTC.